One sample yielded the 31 T cell receptor beta chains listed below, sequenced in a study of cytomegalovirus exposure and HLA in healthy donors. The PCR contained 60 Vbeta and 13 Jbeta primers. Assay used: immunoSEQ multiplex PCR; TCRdb lists only in-frame clones, some missing. The data hold 150,000 to 200,000 clones, with around four fifths observed a single time. Sequencing input: PBMCs. The receptors were gathered from a female donor in good health and CMV-seronegative.

This chain joins TRBV9 and TRBJ2-5; possible D gene TRBD2, 6 bases. The CDR3 consists of 14 residues. In germline, CDR1 is SGDLS, CDR2 YYNGEE. Trimming shortened V by 1 base and J by 5 bases, and 12 bases separated the two germline ends. CDR3 sequence: CASSVSGVGETQYF. In DNA form, the CDR3 reads TGTGCCAGCAGCGTATCGGGGGTCGGGGAGACCCAGTACTTC.

The V call is TRBV12-1, the J call TRBJ2-7; the table assigns TRBD1, which was not confirmed against the DNA. TRBV12-1 is described as a pseudogene. The CDR3 runs to 16 residues. Here the CDR3 DNA reads TGTGCCAGCAGCTTCCTGTTTGTCAGGGACAACTACGAGCAGTACTTC. Translated, it gives CASSFLFVRDNYEQYF.

The chain couples TRBV28 to TRBJ2-5; 7 bases map to TRBD2. The length of the CDR3 is 15 residues. The V segment lost 0 bases and the J segment 1 base; nucleotides outside the gene matches: 2. The V gene's germline CDR1 is MDHEN and CDR2 SYDVKM. CDR3 sequence: CASSLWASGQETQYF. The CDR3 DNA reads as TGTGCCAGCAGTTTATGGGCTAGCGGCCAAGAGACCCAGTACTTC.

The chain carries TRBV7-8 and TRBJ2-7; 15 positions match TRBD2. The V segment lost 5 bases and the J segment 2 bases; nucleotides outside the gene matches: 10. In germline, CDR1 is SGHVS, CDR2 FQNEAQ. The CDR3 extends over 18 amino acids. CDR3 nucleotide sequence: TGTGCCAGCAGCCTAAAACAGGGACTAGCGGGGGGTGCCTACGAGCAGTACTTC. Its protein is CASSLKQGLAGGAYEQYF.

V usage is TRBV7-2 and J usage is TRBJ1-2; D ambiguous. The CDR3 runs 14 residues. With 1 base removed from V and 6 bases from J, the gap between germline ends came to 12 bases. The germline gives CDR1 SGHTA, CDR2 FQGNSA. The CDR3 DNA reads as TGTGCCAGCAGCTTAGGACAACGTTTAAATGGCTACACCTTC. Translating gives CASSLGQRLNGYTF.

V usage is TRBV11-2 and J usage is TRBJ1-1; the D is unclear. The germline gives CDR1 SGHAT, CDR2 FQNNGV. V was cut by 0 bases and J by 5 bases, with 7 bases left in between. This CDR3 is 13 amino acids long. The CDR3 DNA sequence: TGTGCCAGCAGCTTAGAACGAGTGACTGAAGCTTTCTTT. It is translated as CASSLERVTEAFF.

V and J are TRBV7-3 and TRBJ2-5, with D perhaps matching TRBD2 (6 bases). Germline V gene data show CDR1 as SGHTA and CDR2 as FQGTGA. V was trimmed by 2 bases and J by 7 bases, leaving 17 bases between them. There are 15 residues in the CDR3. The CDR3 region is CASSLFYGGEATQYF. The CDR3 DNA follows: TGTGCCAGCAGCTTATTCTATGGCGGGGAGGCGACCCAGTACTTC.

The chain uses TRBV4-3 and TRBJ2-3; 13 nucleotides align to TRBD2. J lost 5 bases, V lost 0 bases, and 2 bases had no gene match. Germline V gene data show CDR1 as LGHNA and CDR2 as YSLEER. CDR3 length: 16 residues. The CDR3, as DNA: TGCGCCAGCAGCCAAGAGGGGACTAGCGGGGTAGATACGCAGTATTTT. It codes for CASSQEGTSGVDTQYF.

The V gene is TRBV11-2, the J gene TRBJ1-1, with 8 positions matching TRBD1. The CDR3 contains 14 residues. V shed 7 bases and J 6 bases; nucleotides not matched to a gene: 10. CDR1 and CDR2 (germline): SGHAT, FQNNGV. CDR3: CASNRIQGDAEAFF. CDR3 DNA: TGTGCCAGCAACCGAATACAGGGGGACGCTGAAGCTTTCTTT.

The chain joins TRBV6-1 to TRBJ2-7; TRBD1 matches 11 bases. The trim removed 7 bases at V and 4 bases at J, leaving 9 bases unmatched. Germline V gene data show CDR1 as MNHNS and CDR2 as SASEGT. The CDR3 sequence is 15 residues long. Here the CDR3 DNA reads TGTGCCAGCAAGACGTGGACAGGGGGCCAATACGAGCAGTACTTC. Amino acid sequence: CASKTWTGGQYEQYF.

The chain carries TRBV9 and TRBJ2-3; no clear D gene. The CDR3 has 15 amino acids. CDR1 is SGDLS, CDR2 YYNGEE, per germline. The V and J ends lost 0 bases and 2 bases respectively, with 10 bases between them. Here the CDR3 reads CASSVGVGDTDTQYF. The DNA for the CDR3 is TGTGCCAGCAGCGTAGGCGTCGGAGACACAGATACGCAGTATTTT.

For the CDR3, the DNA is TGTGCCAGCAGCAAAGAGGGCGAGACAGGATTTAGCAATCAGCCCCAGCATTTT. It translates to CASSKEGETGFSNQPQHF. The chain combines TRBV21-1 with TRBJ1-5; the table calls TRBD1, which could not be checked here. TRBV21-1 is an annotated pseudogene. The CDR3 runs 18 residues.

V usage is TRBV27 and J usage is TRBJ2-7; D is uncertain. CDR1 is MNHEY, CDR2 SMNVEV, per germline (reference sequence). Between the trimmed V and J ends, which lost 6 bases and 4 bases, there was a span of 22 bases. The CDR3 covers 16 residues. The CDR3 coding sequence is TGTGCCAGCAGCCCCTGGCCTCCCTCCTTTCTTTACGAGCAGTACTTC. Encoded protein: CASSPWPPSFLYEQYF.

J is TRBJ1-3 and V is TRBV6-6; 9 bases line up with TRBD1. Germline values: CDR1 MNHNY, CDR2 SVGAGI (reference sequence). The CDR3 extends over 16 amino acids. J lost 0 bases, V lost 6 bases, and 6 bases had no gene match. CDR3 region: CASRDTGGGSGNTIYF. The CDR3 bases are TGTGCCAGCAGAGACACAGGGGGCGGCTCTGGAAACACCATATATTTT.

The chain couples TRBV5-1 to TRBJ2-3; 7 positions match TRBD2. J was trimmed by 4 bases and V by 3 bases; bases with no gene match: 11. Germline V CDR1 and CDR2: SGHRS, YFSETQ. This CDR3 is built from 16 residues. The CDR3 DNA reads TGCGCCAGCAGCTCTGGTGGAGCGGGGTTCGCAGATACGCAGTATTTT. Protein product: CASSSGGAGFADTQYF.

This chain uses TRBV7-9 with TRBJ1-1, with D possibly TRBD1 on 5 matching bases. This CDR3 has 13 amino acids. V was cut by 3 bases and J by 4 bases, with 9 bases left in between. Looked up from germline, CDR1 is SEHNR and CDR2 is FQNEAQ (reference sequence). The CDR3 sequence is CASSFGGGTEAFF. In DNA, the CDR3 is TGTGCCAGCAGCTTCGGGGGTGGCACTGAAGCTTTCTTT. Variable domain in full (rest from reference TRBV7-9 and TRBJ1-1): DTGVSQNPRHKITKRGQNVTFRCDPISEHNRLYWYRQTLGQGPEFLTYFQNEAQLEKSRLLSDRFSAERPKGSFSTLEIQRTEQGDSAMYLCASSFGGGTEAFFGQGTRLTVV.

The count of this clone is one. The chain carries TRBV5-6 and TRBJ2-3; D uncertain. Germline V lookup: CDR1 SGHDT, CDR2 YYEEEE. V was shortened by 0 bases and J by 2 bases, with 13 bases between the two germline ends. CDR3 length equals 16 residues. The CDR3 coding sequence is TGTGCCAGCAGCTTGGGGGCCAGGCTTCACACAGATACGCAGTATTTT. It codes for CASSLGARLHTDTQYF.

This sequence joins TRBV28 and TRBJ1-5; D is ambiguous. From germline, CDR1 is MDHEN and CDR2 SYDVKM. The CDR3 runs to 18 residues. Trimming took off 5 bases at V and 0 bases at J, with 20 bases between the two ends. This CDR3 is CASSTSLGSVFSNQPQHF. The CDR3 DNA sequence: TGTGCCAGCAGTACCTCTTTGGGCTCCGTCTTTAGCAATCAGCCCCAGCATTTT.

V usage is TRBV18 and J usage is TRBJ2-3; 9 bases are shared with TRBD2. This CDR3 has 16 amino acids. The V segment lost 4 bases and the J segment 2 bases; nucleotides outside the gene matches: 7. CDR1 is KGHSH and CDR2 is LQKENI in the germline V gene. The CDR3: CASSRSAGGLTDTQYF. The CDR3 DNA follows: TGTGCCAGCTCACGGTCAGCGGGAGGCCTCACAGATACGCAGTATTTT. Looking up the rest from reference TRBV18 and TRBJ2-3 gives the full variable domain: NAGVMQNPRHLVRRRGQEARLRCSPMKGHSHVYWYRQLPEEGLKFMVYLQKENIIDESGMPKERFSAEFPKEGPSILRIQQVVRGDSAAYFCASSRSAGGLTDTQYFGPGTRLTVL.

The chain is built from TRBV19 and TRBJ1-5; 7 bases match TRBD1. V lost 4 bases to trimming and J lost 4 bases; unmatched junction nucleotides: 7. Germline CDR1 reads LNHDA; CDR2 reads SQIVND (reference sequence). The CDR3 totals 15 residues. The DNA of the CDR3 is TGTGCCAGTAGTACCCCGGGACAGACTAATCAGCCCCAGCATTTT. Its translation: CASSTPGQTNQPQHF.

V is TRBV30 and J is TRBJ2-7; D uncertain. Trimming left V 1 base short and J 7 bases short, with 8 bases between. Germline values: CDR1 GTSNPN, CDR2 SVGIG (reference sequence). CDR3 length equals 11 residues. CDR3 loop: CAWSAPREQYF. The CDR3 DNA reads TGTGCCTGGAGTGCCCCGAGAGAGCAGTACTTC.

The V gene is TRBV6-5, the J gene TRBJ1-3; perhaps TRBD1 as D (6 bases). CDR3 length equals 15 residues. Trimming cost V 7 bases and J 0 bases, with 13 bases left between them. Germline-derived CDR1 and CDR2 are MNHEY and SVGAGI. The CDR3 sequence: CASTPQTGSGNTIYF. CDR3 DNA: TGTGCCAGCACTCCTCAGACAGGCTCTGGAAACACCATATATTTT.

The chain employs TRBV7-9 and TRBJ1-2; D may be TRBD1 (6 bases). V was trimmed by 5 bases and J by 5 bases, leaving 18 bases between them. The CDR3 loop spans 15 amino acids. Germline V lookup: CDR1 SEHNR, CDR2 FQNEAQ (reference sequence). The CDR3 spells CASSPESAGVYGYTF. Written as DNA, the CDR3 is TGTGCCAGCAGCCCAGAGTCGGCAGGGGTATATGGCTACACCTTC.

This clone has more than one count but fewer than ten. The J gene is TRBJ1-1, the V gene TRBV5-5, with D uncertain. The CDR3 has 17 residues. V shed 0 bases and J shed 0 bases, with 15 bases lying between them. Per the germline V gene, CDR1 is SGHKS and CDR2 is YYEKEE (reference sequence). The DNA for the CDR3 is TGTGCCAGCAGCTTGGTGGCTGTCAGCAGGATGAACACTGAAGCTTTCTTT. Protein sequence: CASSLVAVSRMNTEAFF.

The rearrangement uses TRBV15 and TRBJ2-5; TRBD2 might be the D (6 bases). Between the trimmed V and J ends, which lost 0 bases and 4 bases, there was a span of 21 bases. The CDR3 consists of 18 residues. The germline V gene encodes CDR1 LNHNV and CDR2 YYDKDF (reference sequence). This CDR3 is CATSREISGGINPETQYF. The CDR3 DNA follows: TGTGCCACCAGCAGAGAAATAAGTGGCGGGATCAACCCAGAGACCCAGTACTTC.

V usage is TRBV5-1 and J usage is TRBJ2-7, with 7 bases fitting TRBD2. This CDR3 is built from 14 residues. Germline trimming cut 3 bases from V and 4 bases from J; bases unmatched to any gene: 7. Per germline, CDR1 SGHRS and CDR2 YFSETQ. The CDR3 here is CASSSSSGSYEQYF. The CDR3 nucleotides are TGCGCCAGCAGCTCGTCTAGCGGAAGTTACGAGCAGTACTTC.

The chain combines TRBV29-1 with TRBJ1-1; no reliable D call. The length of the CDR3 is 11 residues. V gave up 3 bases and J gave up 3 bases, with 5 bases separating them. Germline loops: CDR1 SQVTM, CDR2 ANQGSEA. The CDR3 sequence: CSVDSDTEAFF. In nucleotides, the CDR3 is TGCAGCGTTGATTCCGACACTGAAGCTTTCTTT.

The chain combines TRBV28 with TRBJ2-2; TRBD2 matches 9 bases. The CDR3 consists of 17 residues. CDR1 is MDHEN and CDR2 is SYDVKM in the germline V gene. The ends lost 0 bases at V and 4 bases at J; junction bases unmatched: 6. The CDR3 loop is CASSLWGTSSGTGELFF. For the CDR3, the DNA is TGTGCCAGCAGTTTATGGGGGACTAGCAGTGGCACCGGGGAGCTGTTTTTT.

This clone was counted only a few times. Other DNA sequences in this sample translate to the same CDR3. The V and J genes are TRBV5-6 and TRBJ2-3, with TRBD2 matching over 11 bases. CDR1 and CDR2 from the germline V gene are SGHDT and YYEEEE. There are 15 residues in the CDR3. V gave up 5 bases and J gave up 1 base; unmatched junction bases: 3. The CDR3 coding sequence is TGTGCCAGCAGACCGGGACTAGCGGGCACAGATACGCAGTATTTT. This gives the protein CASRPGLAGTDTQYF.

The rearrangement links TRBV9 to TRBJ1-1; perhaps TRBD1 as D (6 bases). Trimming pared 0 bases from V and 3 bases from J, leaving 6 bases between. The CDR3 loop spans 13 amino acids. Germline CDR1 and CDR2: SGDLS and YYNGEE. The CDR3 sequence: CASSVAGDTEAFF. The CDR3 DNA sequence: TGTGCCAGCAGCGTAGCAGGGGACACTGAAGCTTTCTTT.

V usage is TRBV4-3 and J usage is TRBJ1-2; the D is unclear. Germline loops: CDR1 LGHNA, CDR2 YSLEER. The CDR3 runs to 12 residues. V lost 1 base and J lost 8, with 8 bases in between. The CDR3 coding sequence is TGCGCCAGCAGCCAAGGCCCGAGCGGCTACACCTTC. Protein product: CASSQGPSGYTF.